What follows are 2 T cell receptor beta chains derived from one specimen sequenced in a study of human T cells and chemical hapten exposure. One entry per CDR3 protein, called by TCRdb with MiXCR from the RACE reads. Among 330,000 or so distinct CDR3 sequences, over 6% were seen once, and the ten largest hold less than 6.5%. Time point defined: patch test 2, 6 weeks after DPC sensitization. The treatment denotes: therapeutic diphenylcyclopropenone sensitization with weekly scalp DPC. The source was whole blood, collected in connection with sensitization to the hapten diphenylcyclopropenone (DPC). Every receptor here comes from a woman aged 18-29 years with alopecia areata. Some clones in this sample may be carry-over from other donors' samples.

This clonotype appeared many times. This chain uses TRBV6-5 with TRBJ1-6; TRBD1 matches 8 bases. Germline V gene lookup returns CDR1 MNHEY and CDR2 SVGAGI. The V segment lost 9 bases and the J segment 7 bases; nucleotides outside the gene matches: 5. The CDR3 loop spans 13 amino acids. The CDR3: CASGTGRNSPLHF. The CDR3 bases are TGTGCCAGTGGGACAGGTCGGAATTCACCCCTCCACTTT.

This clonotype was detected a few times. This chain connects TRBV25-1 to TRBJ2-6, with a tentative D call TRBD1 (6 bases). Between the trimmed V and J ends, which lost 4 bases and 0 bases, there was a span of 19 bases. Germline V CDR1 and CDR2: MGHDK, SYGVNS. The CDR3 spans 19 residues. This chain's CDR3 is CASSARGASTSSGANVLTF. The CDR3 nucleotides read TGTGCCAGCAGTGCCAGGGGCGCTAGCACAAGCTCTGGGGCCAACGTCCTGACTTTC.